This TCR beta chain derives from a study of T cells after yellow fever vaccination. TCRdb independently ran MiXCR on the 5' RACE reads; one entry per CDR3 protein. This table has more than 300,000 distinct CDR3 sequences, 3.5% to 4.5% appearing once. This clonotype was counted ten times or more. The source of this sequence is a man younger than 30 who received the YFV17D yellow fever vaccine. Sequencing used PBMCs, obtained 15 days after the yellow fever booster vaccination.

The CDR3 coding sequence is TGTGCCAGCAGCCCCTGGACAGGGGTGGCAGATACGCAGTATTTT. Amino acids: CASSPWTGVADTQYF. The chain carries TRBV6-2 or TRBV6-3 and TRBJ2-3; 9 bases map to TRBD1. The trim removed 6 bases at V and 4 bases at J, leaving 8 bases unmatched. The V gene's germline CDR1 is MNHEY and CDR2 SVGEGT. The CDR3 runs to 15 residues.